This TCR beta chain was obtained from a study of T cell changes during pregnancy in multiple sclerosis. Clones were read by immunoSEQ multiplex PCR, and TCRdb kept only the in-frame ones, dropping some. The sample holds roughly 40,000 clones, 75% to 95% seen once. Looked up from germline, CDR1 is SGHAT and CDR2 is FQDESV (reference sequence). J was trimmed by 0 bases and V by 2 bases; bases with no gene match: 7. There are 18 residues in the CDR3. The rearrangement uses TRBV11-1 and TRBJ2-3, with TRBD2 matching 11 bases. The starting material was CD4+ T cells from peripheral blood mononuclear cells, obtained in the second trimester of pregnancy. The TCR originated in a female donor in good health, enrolled as a control in a pregnancy study. The DNA of the CDR3 is TGTGCCAGCAGCTTACCCAGGGGACTAGCGGTAAGCACAGATACGCAGTATTTT. Translation: CASSLPRGLAVSTDTQYF.